The 18 T cell receptor beta chains given below trace back to one sample, sequenced in a study of vaccination and CD4 T cells after COVID-19. Scientists ran DNA taken from cultured CD4+ T cells through the Oncomine TCR Beta short-read assay for sequencing. From the PCR reads, TCRdb called clonotypes with MiXCR, one entry per CDR3 protein. The sample has several thousand distinct CDR3 sequences, around 50% seen once; the top ten hold roughly a quarter. Their specific antigens are unknown. The treatment is: roughly 10-day PBMC culture with coronavirus spike peptide pools or control peptides (ViraFEST assay). The sample was CD4+ T cells from blood, cultured in vitro. The receptors originated from a human donor who had recovered from COVID-19.

This sequence joins TRBV11-2 and TRBJ2-1; D gene unclear. Germline-derived CDR1 and CDR2 are SGHAT and FQNNGV. V lost 5 bases and J lost 6, with 8 bases in between. This CDR3 has 12 amino acids. The chain's CDR3 is CASSPQFNEQFF. CDR3 nucleotides: TGTGCCAGCAGCCCGCAGTTCAATGAGCAGTTCTTC.

This clonotype showed up just a few times. The chain employs TRBV15 and TRBJ1-1; maybe TRBD1 (6 bases). The germline CDR1 and CDR2 sequences are LNHNV and YYDKDF (reference sequence). V shed 0 bases and J shed 4 bases, with 12 bases lying between them. The CDR3 sequence is 15 residues long. The CDR3 region has the DNA TGTGCCACCAGCAGAGACAACAGGGAGTTCACTGAAGCTTTCTTT. It yields the protein CATSRDNREFTEAFF.

The V and J genes are TRBV25-1 and TRBJ2-3; the D gene is possibly TRBD1 (6 bases). The V gene lost 1 base and the J gene lost 4 bases, with 12 bases spanning the gap. Germline assignment: CDR1 MGHDK and CDR2 SYGVNS. CDR3 size: 15 residues. The CDR3 is CASSELGRGADTQYF. CDR3 DNA: TGTGCCAGCAGTGAATTAGGCAGGGGTGCAGATACGCAGTATTTT. The variable domain in full, completed from reference TRBV25-1 and TRBJ2-3, reads EADIYQTPRYLVIGTGKKITLECSQTMGHDKMYWYQQDPGMELHLIHYSYGVNSTEKGDLSSESTVSRIRTEHFPLTLESARPSHTSQYLCASSELGRGADTQYFGPGTRLTVL.

The chain has TRBV6-1 and TRBJ1-5; TRBD1 matches 9 bases. CDR1 MNHNS and CDR2 SASEGT come from the germline V gene. The CDR3 has 17 amino acids. The V and J ends lost 8 bases and 6 bases, in that order; junction bases with no gene match: 17. As DNA, the CDR3 is TGTGCCAGCTGTCCCCCAGTCGGGACAGGGACGTTTCAGCCCCAGCATTTT. Its protein is CASCPPVGTGTFQPQHF.

This sequence joins TRBV2 and TRBJ1-5; D is undetermined. Germline V gene data show CDR1 as SNHLY and CDR2 as FYNNEI. The V and J ends lost 4 bases and 1 base respectively, with 11 bases between them. This CDR3 is 15 amino acids long. The CDR3 protein is CASSAEIMSNQPQHF. The CDR3 DNA reads TGTGCCAGCAGTGCTGAGATAATGAGCAATCAGCCCCAGCATTTT.

The chain links TRBV5-6 to TRBJ2-5; 9 bases map to TRBD2. This CDR3 contains 18 residues. Trimming at V came to 2 bases and at J to 5 bases, leaving 16 bases not matched to a gene. Germline assignment: CDR1 SGHDT and CDR2 YYEEEE. The CDR3: CASSFYSGREGSGETQYF. CDR3 DNA sequence: TGTGCCAGCAGCTTTTACTCGGGGCGGGAGGGCTCCGGGGAGACCCAGTACTTC. Looking up the rest from reference TRBV5-6 and TRBJ2-5 gives the full variable domain: DAGVTQSPTHLIKTRGQQVTLRCSPKSGHDTVSWYQQALGQGPQFIFQYYEEEERQRGNFPDRFSGHQFPNYSSELNVNALLLGDSALYLCASSFYSGREGSGETQYFGPGTRLLVL.

This clonotype was seen a few times. The chain couples TRBV5-1 to TRBJ1-1, with D possibly TRBD1 on 6 matching bases. Germline CDR1 and CDR2: SGHRS and YFSETQ. The V end was cut by 4 bases, the J end by 4 bases, with 14 bases between. This CDR3 has 14 residues. The chain's CDR3 is CASSGAGDATEAFF. The CDR3 nucleotides read TGCGCCAGCAGCGGGGCAGGGGATGCCACTGAAGCTTTCTTT.

This clonotype turned up a few times. The chain uses TRBV6-2 or TRBV6-3 and TRBJ1-2, with TRBD1 matching 9 bases. V dropped 6 bases and J dropped 7; count of bases not matched to a gene: 21. The germline gives CDR1 MNHEY, CDR2 SVGEGT. This CDR3 has 18 amino acids. In DNA form, the CDR3 reads TGTGCCAGCAGCCCATCCCCGGGACAGGGACTTCGAATGGGTGGCTACACCTTC. The encoded protein is CASSPSPGQGLRMGGYTF.

This sequence joins TRBV6-5 and TRBJ2-2; 14 bases line up with TRBD2. V was clipped by 2 bases and J by 7 bases; unmatched bases: 3. The germline V gene has CDR1 MNHEY and CDR2 SVGAGI. This CDR3 is built from 16 residues. The CDR3: CASSYETSGRVGELFF. CDR3 DNA: TGTGCCAGCAGTTACGAGACTAGCGGGAGGGTCGGGGAGCTGTTTTTT.

The chain carries TRBV23-1 and TRBJ1-3; D gene uncertain. TRBV23-1 is marked as an open reading frame, function uncertain. Trimming shortened V by 9 bases and J by 5 bases, and 14 bases separated the two germline ends. CDR3 size: 13 residues. CDR3 sequence reads: CARAQKDRNTIYF. CDR3 sequence (DNA): TGCGCCAGAGCCCAAAAAGACAGAAACACCATATATTTT.

V gene TRBV11-3 combines with J gene TRBJ2-7, with 7 bases lining up with TRBD2. Germline lookup yields CDR1 SGHNT and CDR2 YENEEA. V was pared by 3 bases and J by 2 bases, with 7 bases of the junction left unmatched. CDR3 length equals 15 residues. CDR3 bases: TGTGCCAGCAGCTTGACTAGCTTCGGTCCCTACGAGCAGTACTTC. Protein sequence: CASSLTSFGPYEQYF.

Only one count was recorded for this clonotype. The chain joins TRBV7-2 to TRBJ1-2; 9 nucleotides align to TRBD1. Germline V lookup: CDR1 SGHTA, CDR2 FQGNSA. With 8 bases clipped from V and 8 bases from J, the junction kept 18 bases outside the gene matches. CDR3 length: 16 amino acids. CDR3 nucleotide sequence: TGTGCCAGCGGGGCCGCCCTCACGAGACAGGGGGAAGGCTACACCTTC. As protein: CASGAALTRQGEGYTF.

The rearrangement links TRBV20-1 to TRBJ2-5; the match to TRBD2 covers 7 bases. With 0 bases clipped from V and 3 bases from J, the junction kept 7 bases outside the gene matches. The CDR3 covers 15 residues. Germline-derived CDR1 and CDR2 are DFQATT and SNEGSKA (reference sequence). CDR3 sequence (DNA): TGCAGTGCTAGAGATCGTGCTAGCGGAAAAGAGACCCAGTACTTC. It specifies CSARDRASGKETQYF.

This clonotype was counted only a few times. The chain links TRBV6-5 to TRBJ1-3; D is unclear. The CDR3 covers 12 residues. The V end was cut by 4 bases, the J end by 2 bases, with 3 bases between. Germline V gives CDR1 MNHEY, CDR2 SVGAGI. In DNA form, the CDR3 reads TGTGCCAGCAGTTCCACTGGAAACACCATATATTTT. Translated, it gives CASSSTGNTIYF.

This rearrangement joins TRBV27 to TRBJ2-7; TRBD2 agrees at 12 bases. The CDR3 runs 16 residues. V lost 3 bases, J lost 4 bases, and 7 bases stayed unmatched. Germline V gene lookup returns CDR1 MNHEY and CDR2 SMNVEV (reference sequence). Written as DNA, the CDR3 is TGTGCCAGCAGTTTCCCTACTAGCGGGGGGAGGTACGAGCAGTACTTC. Its translation: CASSFPTSGGRYEQYF.

The CDR3 here is CAISESPGTGGFGYTF. CDR3 nucleotides: TGTGCCATCAGTGAGTCCCCCGGGACAGGGGGGTTTGGCTACACCTTC. The chain is built from TRBV10-3 and TRBJ1-2; 11 nucleotides match TRBD1. The CDR3 loop spans 16 amino acids. Germline CDR1 ENHRY, CDR2 SYGVKD. With V trimmed by 0 bases and J by 7 bases, 7 bases remained unmatched.

This clonotype was counted only a few times. V is TRBV20-1 and J is TRBJ2-3; no clear D. Per germline, CDR1 DFQATT and CDR2 SNEGSKA (reference sequence). The CDR3 is 17 residues long. Between the trimmed V and J ends, which lost 5 bases and 0 bases, there was a span of 21 bases. This chain's CDR3 is CSAGYRVRQASTDTQYF. The CDR3 DNA follows: TGCAGTGCTGGTTATAGGGTGCGGCAAGCTAGCACAGATACGCAGTATTTT.

The rearrangement uses TRBV19 and TRBJ2-5; 9 bases map to TRBD1. V lost 5 bases to trimming and J lost 5 bases; unmatched junction nucleotides: 15. Per germline, CDR1 LNHDA and CDR2 SQIVND (reference sequence). This CDR3 is 17 amino acids long. In DNA, the CDR3 is TGTGCCAGTAGTGCCGGGACAGGGAGATCGACGGGGGAGACCCAGTACTTC. Translation: CASSAGTGRSTGETQYF.